This T cell receptor beta chain was captured in a study of regulatory T cells in long-lasting Graves disease. Study outcomes and limitations: Persistent Graves' cases showed lower TCR diversity than newly diagnosed cases. Persistent disease exhibited a predilection for TRBV28, TRBJ1-2 and TRBJ2-5.

The CDR3 is 12 residues long. The germline V gene has CDR1 SGHAT and CDR2 FQNNGV. Between the trimmed V and J ends, which lost 5 bases and 11 bases, there was a span of 15 bases. Time point noted: persistent/refractory GD, antithyroid drugs over 5 years with positive TRAb. PBMC-extracted RNA yielded the TCR library. This clonotype has a count of ten or more. What it recognizes is unknown. Building the TCR beta libraries relied on iRepertoire HTBI primers, and CDR3 regions underwent Arm-PCR. One entry per CDR3 protein, called by TCRdb with MiXCR from the multiplex PCR reads. The table has about 340,000 distinct CDR3 sequences, roughly 21% seen once; the top ten hold less than 35%.

Sequenced here: peripheral blood mononuclear cells (PBMCs), sampled when the disease was refractory, from a patient treated with antithyroid drugs. The V gene is TRBV11-2, the J gene TRBJ1-1; tentative D call: TRBD1 (5 bases). The origin of this receptor is a female donor with Graves disease. CDR3: CASSPSGPPAFF. The CDR3 DNA reads as TGTGCCAGCAGCCCCTCGGGACCTCCGGCTTTCTTT.